These 19 T cell receptor beta chains were all obtained from the same sample, sequenced in a study of T-cell memory formation after mild COVID-19. TCRdb re-derived calls from the 5' RACE reads in MiXCR, one entry per CDR3 protein. The table has approximately 180,000 distinct CDR3 sequences, 16% seen once; the top ten hold more than 2%. Sequenced material: PBMCs or a T cell subset sorted from them (not recorded which). The receptors stem from an adult woman who had mild COVID-19 (a few samples of this study predate the infection). Cell type and time point are not known.

V is TRBV6-2 or TRBV6-3 and J is TRBJ1-2; perhaps TRBD1 as D (6 bases). Trimming left V 2 bases short and J 2 bases short, with 9 bases between. The CDR3 contains 14 residues. The V gene's germline CDR1 is MNHEY and CDR2 SVGEGT. CDR3 sequence reads: CASSYAGQNYGYTF. CDR3 nucleotides: TGTGCCAGCAGTTACGCCGGACAGAACTATGGCTACACCTTC.

This clonotype was seen a handful of times. V is TRBV5-1 and J is TRBJ2-2; maybe TRBD1 (5 bases). The V end was cut by 5 bases, the J end by 4 bases, with 9 bases between. Germline V gene lookup returns CDR1 SGHRS and CDR2 YFSETQ. The CDR3 totals 13 residues. The CDR3 coding sequence is TGCGCCAGCAGTTCGACAGTCACCGGGGAGCTGTTTTTT. Translated: CASSSTVTGELFF. Full variable domain (remainder filled in from reference TRBV5-1 and TRBJ2-2): KAGVTQTPRYLIKTRGQQVTLSCSPISGHRSVSWYQQTPGQGLQFLFEYFSETQRNKGNFPGRFSGRQFSNSRSEMNVSTLELGDSALYLCASSSTVTGELFFGEGSRLTVL.

This clonotype was counted only a few times. This sequence joins TRBV9 and TRBJ1-1; D gene uncertain. This CDR3 has 13 amino acids. CDR1 and CDR2 from the germline V gene are SGDLS and YYNGEE. The V gene lost 1 base and the J gene lost 0 bases, with 4 bases spanning the gap. The CDR3 is CASSVIMNTEAFF. For the CDR3, the DNA is TGTGCCAGCAGCGTAATTATGAACACTGAAGCTTTCTTT.

The chain recombines TRBV20-1 with TRBJ2-1; D might be TRBD2 (6 bases). The CDR3 loop spans 14 amino acids. The V and J ends lost 6 bases and 9 bases respectively, with 21 bases between them. Germline loops: CDR1 DFQATT, CDR2 SNEGSKA (reference sequence). The CDR3: CSAQRGDPRGEQFF. The CDR3 DNA follows: TGCAGTGCCCAGAGAGGGGACCCGCGGGGTGAGCAGTTCTTC.

The genes are TRBV3-1 and TRBJ1-5; the D is unclear. Germline CDR1 and CDR2: LGHDT and YNNKEL (reference sequence). This CDR3 contains 15 residues. The V gene lost 1 base and the J gene lost 0 bases, with 7 bases spanning the gap. The CDR3 DNA sequence: TGTGCCAGCAGCCAAGGGTGGGGTAGCAATCAGCCCCAGCATTTT. The encoded protein is CASSQGWGSNQPQHF. Full variable domain (outside the CDR3, taken from reference TRBV3-1 and TRBJ1-5): DTAVSQTPKYLVTQMGNDKSIKCEQNLGHDTMYWYKQDSKKFLKIMFSYNNKELIINETVPNRFSPKSPDKAHLNLHINSLELGDSAVYFCASSQGWGSNQPQHFGDGTRLSIL.

This clonotype was seen a few times. This sequence joins TRBV18 and TRBJ2-7; no reliable D call. V lost 3 bases and J 6 bases, leaving 18 bases between the germline ends. CDR1 and CDR2 (germline): KGHSH, LQKENI. This CDR3 spans 15 amino acids. CDR3 DNA: TGTGCCAGCTCACCCCTCCCCGACAATTCCGGCGAGCAGTACTTC. Residues: CASSPLPDNSGEQYF.

The chain combines TRBV7-2 with TRBJ2-1; 8 nucleotides match TRBD2. Germline V gives CDR1 SGHTA, CDR2 FQGNSA. The CDR3 has 13 amino acids. Trimming cost V 5 bases and J 15 bases; bases outside gene matches: 12. The CDR3 sequence: CASSTYLAGSLFF. The CDR3 bases are TGTGCCAGCAGCACTTACTTAGCGGGGAGTCTGTTCTTC.

This clonotype showed up just a few times. The chain joins TRBV18 to TRBJ1-6; possible D gene TRBD1, 6 bases. The CDR3 sequence is 16 residues long. The V end lost 4 bases, the J end lost 6 bases, and 16 bases lay between the germline ends. Germline CDR1 KGHSH, CDR2 LQKENI. DNA for the CDR3: TGTGCCAGCTCACTCGACCCGACAGGCCTTAATTCACCCCTCCACTTT. It codes for CASSLDPTGLNSPLHF.

The chain links TRBV7-2 to TRBJ2-2; D is possibly TRBD1 (6 bases). The V and J ends lost 4 bases and 1 base respectively, with 13 bases between them. This CDR3 region has 16 residues. Germline loops: CDR1 SGHTA, CDR2 FQGNSA. Written as DNA, the CDR3 is TGTGCCAGCAGCTCTTCAGGGGTGGGGAACACCGGGGAGCTGTTTTTT. Translation: CASSSSGVGNTGELFF.

The chain recombines TRBV12-3 or TRBV12-4 with TRBJ2-7, with D unclear. The CDR3 spans 13 residues. With 0 bases removed from V and 3 bases from J, the gap between germline ends came to 6 bases. Here the CDR3 DNA reads TGTGCCAGCAGTTTAGCTGGACGCTACGAGCAGTACTTC. Its protein is CASSLAGRYEQYF.

The chain employs TRBV6-5 and TRBJ1-5, with D perhaps matching TRBD1 (6 bases). Deletions cut 6 bases from V and 0 bases from J, with 9 bases between. The CDR3 is made up of 14 amino acids. CDR1 is MNHEY, CDR2 SVGAGI, per germline. This CDR3 reads CASSADSSNQPQHF. The CDR3 nucleotides are TGTGCCAGCAGCGCGGACAGTAGCAATCAGCCCCAGCATTTT.

This clonotype turned up a few times. This sequence joins TRBV2 and TRBJ2-7; 7 bases are a match to TRBD1. After removal of 6 bases from V and 3 bases from J, the junction contained 5 bases not matched to a gene. The CDR3 extends over 13 amino acids. Germline values: CDR1 SNHLY, CDR2 FYNNEI. The CDR3 DNA sequence: TGTGCCAGCAGCGCTCGGGACAGCTACGAGCAGTACTTC. Residues: CASSARDSYEQYF.

The chain is built from TRBV21-1 and TRBJ2-7; TRBD1 reflects the table's D call only, with no check against the DNA. TRBV21-1 is classified as a pseudogene. CDR3 length: 13 residues. CDR3 coding DNA: TGTGCCAGCAGGCCACAGGGGGCCGGCGAGCAGTACTTC. It translates to CASRPQGAGEQYF.

The rearrangement links TRBV19 to TRBJ2-1; 7 positions agree with TRBD2. V shed 7 bases and J 6 bases; nucleotides not matched to a gene: 6. CDR3 length: 13 residues. Germline CDR1 and CDR2: LNHDA and SQIVND (reference sequence). Written as DNA, the CDR3 is TGTGCCAGTACCGGGACGGGGGGCAATGAGCAGTTCTTC. Protein sequence: CASTGTGGNEQFF. The complete variable domain, with remaining parts taken from reference TRBV19 and TRBJ2-1, reads DGGITQSPKYLFRKEGQNVTLSCEQNLNHDAMYWYRQDPGQGLRLIYYSQIVNDFQKGDIAEGYSVSREKKESFPLTVTSAQKNPTAFYLCASTGTGGNEQFFGPGTRLTVL.

This clonotype was observed a few times. J is TRBJ2-3 and V is TRBV20-1, with D unclear. Germline V gives CDR1 DFQATT, CDR2 SNEGSKA (reference sequence). The CDR3 is 15 amino acids. V was cut by 0 bases and J by 5 bases, with 15 bases left in between. CDR3 nucleotide sequence: TGCAGTGCTAGAGATCCCCTAGTTCCGGAAGATACGCAGTATTTT. Translation: CSARDPLVPEDTQYF.

This clonotype has more than one count but fewer than ten. The chain couples TRBV12-3 or TRBV12-4 to TRBJ2-6; D possibly corresponds to TRBD1 (5 bases). V was clipped by 7 bases and J by 0 bases, with 10 bases between them. CDR3 size: 15 residues. This CDR3 reads CASTYRNSGANVLTF. The CDR3 bases are TGTGCCAGCACCTACAGGAACTCTGGGGCCAACGTCCTGACTTTC.

This clonotype was seen only a few times. The chain is built from TRBV12-3 or TRBV12-4 and TRBJ2-3, with D perhaps matching TRBD1 or TRBD2 (5 bases each). V shed 1 base and J shed 8 bases, with 7 bases lying between them. The CDR3 runs to 12 residues. This CDR3 reads CASSLEGTTQYF. CDR3 nucleotide sequence: TGTGCCAGCAGTTTAGAAGGGACTACGCAGTATTTT.

This clonotype was seen a handful of times. The chain couples TRBV6-1 to TRBJ1-5; D gene ambiguous. This CDR3 region has 16 residues. CDR1 is MNHNS, CDR2 SASEGT, per germline. V was pared by 0 bases and J by 7 bases, with 16 bases between. The CDR3 spells CASSEAHSRTGQPQHF. The CDR3 nucleotides are TGTGCCAGCAGTGAAGCGCATTCGAGGACGGGACAGCCCCAGCATTTT.

The rearrangement links TRBV12-3 or TRBV12-4 to TRBJ2-3, with TRBD2 matching over 7 bases. The CDR3 runs 16 residues. The V gene end was trimmed by 6 bases and the J gene end by 1 base; junction bases not matched to a gene: 10. The CDR3 DNA follows: TGTGCCAGCAGCCCTCGAGCGGGACCCGGCACAGATACGCAGTATTTT. Translation gives CASSPRAGPGTDTQYF.